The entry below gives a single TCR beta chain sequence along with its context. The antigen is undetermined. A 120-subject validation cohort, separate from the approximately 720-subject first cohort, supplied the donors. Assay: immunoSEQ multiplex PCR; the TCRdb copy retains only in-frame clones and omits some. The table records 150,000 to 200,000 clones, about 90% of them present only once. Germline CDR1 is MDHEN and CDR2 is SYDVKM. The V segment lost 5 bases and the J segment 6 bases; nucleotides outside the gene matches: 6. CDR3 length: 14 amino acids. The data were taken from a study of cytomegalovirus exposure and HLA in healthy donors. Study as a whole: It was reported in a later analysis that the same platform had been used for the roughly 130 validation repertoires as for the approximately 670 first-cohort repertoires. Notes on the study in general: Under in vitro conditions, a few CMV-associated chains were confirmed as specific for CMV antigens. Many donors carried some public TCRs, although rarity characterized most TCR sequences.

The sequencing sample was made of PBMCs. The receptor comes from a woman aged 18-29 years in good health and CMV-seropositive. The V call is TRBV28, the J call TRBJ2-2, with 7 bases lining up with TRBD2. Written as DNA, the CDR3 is TGTGCCAGCAGTCCTCGACTAGCTGCCGGGGAGCTGTTTTTT. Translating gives CASSPRLAAGELFF. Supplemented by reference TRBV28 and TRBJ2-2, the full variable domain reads DVKVTQSSRYLVKRTGEKVFLECVQDMDHENMFWYRQDPGLGLRLIYFSYDVKMKEKGDIPEGYSVSREKKERFSLILESASTNQTSMYLCASSPRLAAGELFFGEGSRLTVL.